One sample yielded the 27 T cell receptor beta chains listed below, sequenced in a study of T cells after yellow fever vaccination. TCRdb fed the 5' RACE reads into MiXCR, producing one record per CDR3 protein. The table lists 450,000 to 600,000 distinct CDR3 sequences, approximately 16% of them singletons. Sequencing used PBMCs, obtained 5 days after the first yellow fever vaccination. The receptors shown here come from a man aged 18 to 30 who received the YFV17D yellow fever vaccine.

This clonotype was counted only a few times. The CDR3 reads CASSFETPYTEAFF. CDR3 DNA: TGTGCCAGCAGCTTTGAGACACCCTACACTGAAGCTTTCTTT. V is TRBV5-8 and J is TRBJ1-1, with D unclear. This CDR3 contains 14 residues. The germline V gene encodes CDR1 SGHTS and CDR2 YDEGEE. Trimming shortened V by 2 bases and J by 3 bases, and 11 bases separated the two germline ends.

In this sample, this clonotype turned up a few times. This chain uses TRBV29-1 with TRBJ2-2, with TRBD2 matching over 8 bases. This CDR3 comprises 13 residues. Germline V gene lookup returns CDR1 SQVTM and CDR2 ANQGSEA. The CDR3 nucleotides read TGCACCGTACCGGGGGGGAGGACCGGGGAGCTGTTTTTT. Protein: CTVPGGRTGELFF.

This clonotype was counted between two and nine times. The rearrangement links TRBV5-1 to TRBJ2-1, with TRBD1 identical over 8 bases. Germline V gene sequence: CDR1 SGHRS, CDR2 YFSETQ. The CDR3 spans 14 residues. Unmatched junction bases numbered 4, after V lost 3 bases and J lost 5 bases. The chain's CDR3 is CASSSGTGNNEQFF. The DNA of the CDR3 is TGCGCCAGCAGCTCGGGGACAGGAAACAATGAGCAGTTCTTC.

This rearrangement joins TRBV5-1 to TRBJ1-1; perhaps TRBD1 as D (5 bases). The CDR3 has 17 amino acids. Trimming removed 3 bases at V and 1 base at J, with 19 bases between. Germline V gene data show CDR1 as SGHRS and CDR2 as YFSETQ. The CDR3 DNA follows: TGCGCCAGCAGCTCGACTCCTATAGGGACCGGGAACACTGAAGCTTTCTTT. Translating gives CASSSTPIGTGNTEAFF.

This sequence joins TRBV6-5 and TRBJ1-4, with D hard to call. Deletions cut 2 bases from V and 8 bases from J, with 9 bases between. The length of the CDR3 is 13 residues. Per the germline V gene, CDR1 is MNHEY and CDR2 is SVGAGI. Here the CDR3 reads CASSYAHGEKLFF. CDR3 coding DNA: TGTGCCAGCAGTTACGCGCACGGAGAAAAACTGTTTTTT.

The CDR3: CATTRGGAPGELFF. Written as DNA, the CDR3 is TGTGCCACCACTCGCGGGGGGGCCCCCGGGGAGCTGTTTTTT. This rearrangement joins TRBV15 to TRBJ2-2; 9 bases align to TRBD2. V was clipped by 7 bases and J by 6 bases; unmatched bases: 6. Germline V lookup: CDR1 LNHNV, CDR2 YYDKDF (reference sequence). This CDR3 region has 14 residues.

The chain has TRBV24-1 and TRBJ2-3, with 9 bases fitting TRBD1. V shed 4 bases and J 5 bases; nucleotides not matched to a gene: 12. Germline loops: CDR1 KGHDR, CDR2 SFDVKD. The CDR3 extends over 17 amino acids. The CDR3 region is CATSDWDRVLPEDTQYF. CDR3 nucleotide sequence: TGTGCCACCAGTGACTGGGACAGGGTATTGCCGGAAGATACGCAGTATTTT.

This clonotype showed up just a few times. This rearrangement joins TRBV12-3 or TRBV12-4 to TRBJ1-1; D is undetermined. This CDR3 comprises 12 residues. Trimming left V 5 bases short and J 8 bases short, with 12 bases between. The CDR3 sequence: CASSPGGSEAFF. In nucleotides, the CDR3 is TGTGCCAGCAGTCCCGGCGGGTCCGAAGCTTTCTTT.

This clonotype was detected a few times. V is TRBV7-9 and J is TRBJ1-2; D possibly corresponds to TRBD1 (5 bases). Germline values: CDR1 SEHNR, CDR2 FQNEAQ (reference sequence). This CDR3 has 14 amino acids. V shed 5 bases and J shed 8 bases, with 18 bases lying between them. This CDR3 reads CASSRLGTAGGYTF. The CDR3 region has the DNA TGTGCCAGCAGCCGACTCGGGACGGCGGGGGGCTACACCTTC.

This clonotype has ten or more counts. The chain employs TRBV7-2 and TRBJ1-3; no definite D call. Trimming cost V 1 base and J 0 bases, with 4 bases left between them. Germline lookup yields CDR1 SGHTA and CDR2 FQGNSA. This CDR3 is built from 14 residues. The CDR3 is CASSLGVSGNTIYF. CDR3 nucleotides: TGTGCCAGCAGCTTAGGAGTCTCTGGAAACACCATATATTTT.

This clonotype was detected only once. This rearrangement joins TRBV7-9 to TRBJ1-6; 7 positions agree with TRBD1. V dropped 3 bases and J dropped 5; count of bases not matched to a gene: 4. Germline CDR1 is SEHNR and CDR2 is FQNEAQ (reference sequence). The CDR3 contains 15 residues. CDR3 residues: CASSLDRRNNSPLHF. DNA for the CDR3: TGTGCCAGCAGCTTGGACAGGCGTAATAATTCACCCCTCCACTTT.

V usage is TRBV5-1 and J usage is TRBJ2-2; maybe TRBD2 (6 bases). V was shortened by 4 bases and J by 3 bases, with 16 bases between the two germline ends. This CDR3 is 16 amino acids long. Germline assignment: CDR1 SGHRS and CDR2 YFSETQ. This CDR3 reads CASSLIGGDYTGELFF. The CDR3 nucleotides read TGCGCCAGCAGCCTTATCGGCGGGGATTACACCGGGGAGCTGTTTTTT.

This clonotype was counted ten times or more. This chain links TRBV6-5 with TRBJ2-1; 7 bases map to TRBD1. J gave up 1 base and V 3 bases, and 3 bases lay outside the gene matches. The CDR3 contains 15 residues. The germline V gene encodes CDR1 MNHEY and CDR2 SVGAGI. The DNA for the CDR3 is TGTGCCAGCAGTTATACAGGGGTGTCCTACAATGAGCAGTTCTTC. Protein product: CASSYTGVSYNEQFF.

J is TRBJ2-5 and V is TRBV18, with TRBD2 as a possible D gene (6 bases). Germline loops: CDR1 KGHSH, CDR2 LQKENI. The CDR3 is made up of 13 amino acids. V dropped 2 bases and J dropped 6 bases, with 10 bases sitting between them. This chain's CDR3 is CASSPGGGQTQYF. Here the CDR3 DNA reads TGTGCCAGCTCACCAGGGGGAGGTCAGACCCAGTACTTC.

The chain has TRBV20-1 and TRBJ1-1; D not certain. Per the germline V gene, CDR1 is DFQATT and CDR2 is SNEGSKA (reference sequence). The CDR3 is 11 amino acids. DNA of the CDR3: TGCAGAATACCAGATCCCACTGAAGCTTTCTTT. This sequence encodes CRIPDPTEAFF.

The J gene is TRBJ2-6, the V gene TRBV27; TRBD1 agrees at 11 bases. The CDR3 has 19 amino acids. Germline lookup yields CDR1 MNHEY and CDR2 SMNVEV (reference sequence). J was trimmed by 0 bases and V by 5 bases; bases with no gene match: 9. The CDR3 protein is CASSPSGTGGISGANVLTF. The DNA for the CDR3 is TGTGCCAGCAGTCCATCCGGGACAGGGGGGATCTCTGGGGCCAACGTCCTGACTTTC.

V usage is TRBV14 and J usage is TRBJ2-3; no firm D call. The CDR3 is made up of 16 amino acids. V lost 3 bases and J 3 bases, leaving 16 bases between the germline ends. Germline assignment: CDR1 SGHDN and CDR2 FVKESK. The DNA for the CDR3 is TGTGCCAGCAGCCATGCCCAAGCTTTGCGAACAGATACGCAGTATTTT. Translated, it gives CASSHAQALRTDTQYF.

This rearrangement joins TRBV9 to TRBJ2-2, with D hard to call. CDR1 is SGDLS, CDR2 YYNGEE, per germline. The CDR3 runs 12 residues. V was clipped by 6 bases and J by 4 bases, with 7 bases between them. CDR3: CASNSTTGELFF. The CDR3 DNA follows: TGTGCCAGCAACTCAACCACCGGGGAGCTGTTTTTT.

V usage is TRBV12-3 or TRBV12-4 and J usage is TRBJ1-2, with D possibly being TRBD1 (6 bases). Trimming stripped 7 bases from V and 2 bases from J, with 17 bases between. The CDR3 is 15 residues long. For the CDR3, the DNA is TGTGCCAGCAATCTGGGGGCCTCGTTAAACTATGGCTACACCTTC. This sequence encodes CASNLGASLNYGYTF.

This rearrangement joins TRBV5-1 to TRBJ2-5; D uncertain. Germline values: CDR1 SGHRS, CDR2 YFSETQ. The CDR3 spans 14 residues. The V end lost 0 bases, the J end lost 2 bases, and 8 bases lay between the germline ends. CDR3 region: CASSLVQPQETQYF. CDR3 nucleotides: TGCGCCAGCAGCTTGGTTCAGCCACAAGAGACCCAGTACTTC.

The gene calls are TRBV5-5 and TRBJ2-5; 8 bases match TRBD1. The CDR3 runs to 14 residues. Losses at the gene ends were 2 bases for V and 9 bases for J; bases not matched to a gene: 9. Germline CDR1 SGHKS, CDR2 YYEKEE (reference sequence). Here the CDR3 reads CASSLGTGDRSQYF. Written as DNA, the CDR3 is TGTGCCAGCAGCTTAGGCACCGGGGACAGGTCCCAGTACTTC.

This clonotype was seen a handful of times. The V call is TRBV7-2, the J call TRBJ2-5, with 9 bases lining up with TRBD2. V lost 4 bases, J lost 7 bases, and 13 bases stayed unmatched. In germline, CDR1 is SGHTA, CDR2 FQGNSA. The CDR3 extends over 16 amino acids. The CDR3 DNA reads as TGTGCCAGCAGCTCTGTTGGGACTAGCCCTCTAGGGACCCAGTACTTC. The encoded protein is CASSSVGTSPLGTQYF.

This clonotype was recorded a few times. This chain joins TRBV4-1 and TRBJ1-1; D is perhaps TRBD1 (5 bases). Trimming took off 0 bases at V and 12 bases at J, with 14 bases between the two ends. Germline loops: CDR1 MGHRA, CDR2 YSYEKL. CDR3 length: 13 residues. The CDR3 DNA reads as TGCGCCAGCAGCCAAGAGCTGGACACTGAGACTTTCTTT. Protein: CASSQELDTETFF.

The CDR3 reads CASSLFGGGQGAEQYF. In DNA form, the CDR3 reads TGTGCCAGCAGCTTATTCGGGGGAGGACAGGGCGCCGAGCAGTACTTC. The chain uses TRBV7-2 and TRBJ2-7, with TRBD1 identical over 8 bases. The CDR3 has 16 amino acids. Per germline, CDR1 SGHTA and CDR2 FQGNSA. Trimming took 2 bases from V and 6 from J; bases not matched to a gene: 12.

This clonotype was seen a handful of times. The chain joins TRBV7-6 to TRBJ1-1; tentatively, D is TRBD1 (5 bases). The CDR3 loop spans 15 amino acids. V shed 5 bases and J shed 4 bases, with 17 bases lying between them. Germline-derived CDR1 and CDR2 are SGHVS and FNYEAQ. The CDR3 region is CASSRPGQGLTEAFF. The CDR3, as DNA: TGTGCCAGCAGCCGTCCCGGCCAGGGCCTCACTGAAGCTTTCTTT.

This chain links TRBV11-2 with TRBJ2-6; 7 bases fit TRBD1. This CDR3 spans 17 amino acids. Trimming cost V 3 bases and J 4 bases; bases outside gene matches: 9. Per the germline V gene, CDR1 is SGHAT and CDR2 is FQNNGV. CDR3 bases: TGTGCCAGCAGCTTGATACAGGGGACGCGCGGGGCCAACGTCCTGACTTTC. The encoded protein is CASSLIQGTRGANVLTF. Full variable domain (rest looked up from reference TRBV11-2 and TRBJ2-6): EAGVAQSPRYKIIEKRQSVAFWCNPISGHATLYWYQQILGQGPKLLIQFQNNGVVDDSQLPKDRFSAERLKGVDSTLKIQPAKLEDSAVYLCASSLIQGTRGANVLTFGAGSRLTVL.

V usage is TRBV4-3 and J usage is TRBJ1-5, with D hard to call. V lost 0 bases, J lost 4 bases, and 10 bases lay in between. The CDR3 contains 15 residues. Germline V lookup: CDR1 LGHNA, CDR2 YSLEER. The CDR3 DNA reads as TGCGCCAGCAGCCAAGACTGGACGGATAATCAGCCCCAGCATTTT. It codes for CASSQDWTDNQPQHF.